The 24 T cell receptor beta chains below all came from one sample that was sequenced in a study of molecular identifiers for immune sequencing clone quantification (dated by TCRdb to 2016 to 2018). The method was PCR. Sequenced using a NextSeq 500. TCRdb passed the public sequencing reads through fastp at Q25 and MiXCR, retaining productive beta sequences. Each CDR3 protein appears once, grouped with its most common genes and DNA. The sample records hundreds of thousands of distinct CDR3 sequences, around 25% of which are singletons. The ten top clones hold around 0.78% of the sample. The sequenced sample consisted of naive CD8+ T cells from blood, with Jurkat cell RNA spiked in. The cell subset or site label, as the study defines it: FACS-sorted CD8+CD4-CCR7+CD45RA+ naive T cells. Source of these receptors: a human donor in good health. Some libraries in this study had Jurkat cell RNA spiked in.

About this clonotype itself: Possible read error: a much larger clone is one base away. The chain is built from TRBV28 and TRBJ2-7; D not certain. Between the trimmed V and J ends, which lost 5 bases and 6 bases, there was a span of 20 bases. CDR3 length: 15 amino acids. Germline CDR1 reads MDHEN; CDR2 reads SYDVKM. CDR3 amino acids: CASSKPAVSLFEQYF. The CDR3 DNA sequence: TGTGCCAGCAGTAAGCCCGCGGTTAGTTTGTTCGAGCAGTACTTC.

This clonotype occurred a few times. The chain recombines TRBV6-2 or TRBV6-3 with TRBJ1-4; D is unresolved. CDR1 and CDR2 (germline): MNHEY, SVGEGT. This CDR3 spans 16 amino acids. The ends were cut back, 4 bases at V and 5 bases at J, with 17 bases in the middle. The CDR3 nucleotides read TGTGCCAGCAGTTGGTTGACGGGAAATACAAATGAAAAACTGTTTTTT. It translates to CASSWLTGNTNEKLFF.

This clonotype was recorded many times. The chain uses TRBV7-2 and TRBJ2-7, with TRBD1 as a possible D gene (5 bases). V was shortened by 1 base and J by 7 bases, with 11 bases between the two germline ends. This CDR3 region has 13 residues. Germline lookup yields CDR1 SGHTA and CDR2 FQGNSA. The chain's CDR3 is CASSLGDSWEQYF. CDR3 coding DNA: TGTGCCAGCAGCTTAGGCGACAGCTGGGAGCAGTACTTC. The whole variable domain, filled in from reference TRBV7-2 and TRBJ2-7, reads GAGVSQSPSNKVTEKGKDVELRCDPISGHTALYWYRQSLGQGLEFLIYFQGNSAPDKSGLPSDRFSAERTGGSVSTLTIQRTQQEDSAVYLCASSLGDSWEQYFGPGTRLTVT.

This chain uses TRBV7-9 with TRBJ2-3; maybe TRBD1 (5 bases). The J call may be wrong; the DNA end is better matched by TRBJ1-5. The CDR3 spans 15 residues. Per the germline V gene, CDR1 is SEHNR and CDR2 is FQNEAQ (reference sequence). CDR3 nucleotides: TGTGCCAGCAGCTTAGAGTGGGGCAGCACAGATACGCAGCATTTT. Protein: CASSLEWGSTDTQHF.

This clonotype was detected ten times or more. V usage is TRBV20-1 and J usage is TRBJ2-7; 7 nucleotides line up with TRBD2. The CDR3 has 15 residues. Looked up from germline, CDR1 is DFQATT and CDR2 is SNEGSKA (reference sequence). The trim removed 6 bases at V and 2 bases at J, leaving 13 bases unmatched. CDR3 residues: CSAPSASGNTYEQYF. CDR3 nucleotides: TGCAGTGCCCCCTCGGCTAGCGGTAACACCTACGAGCAGTACTTC.

This clonotype was seen only a few times. This rearrangement joins TRBV12-3 or TRBV12-4 to TRBJ2-5; no clear D. V was trimmed by 7 bases and J by 5 bases, leaving 20 bases between them. The CDR3 loop spans 15 amino acids. For the CDR3, the DNA is TGTGCCAGCACCACTCCGGAGTACTTCATGGAGACCCAGTACTTC. Translated: CASTTPEYFMETQYF.

This clonotype has ten or more counts. The genes are TRBV6-1 and TRBJ1-5, with D tentatively TRBD1 (5 bases). CDR1 and CDR2 from the germline V gene are MNHNS and SASEGT. The CDR3 has 15 amino acids. With 0 bases removed from V and 4 bases from J, the gap between germline ends came to 10 bases. CDR3 in amino acids: CASSEAGQYNQPQHF. For the CDR3, the DNA is TGTGCCAGCAGTGAAGCGGGGCAGTATAATCAGCCCCAGCATTTT.

The chain has TRBV9 and TRBJ1-6, with 8 positions matching TRBD1. Trimming took 5 bases from V and 4 from J; bases not matched to a gene: 5. Germline V gene data show CDR1 as SGDLS and CDR2 as YYNGEE. The CDR3 consists of 15 residues. This CDR3 is CASSPGQVYNSPLHF. For the CDR3, the DNA is TGTGCCAGCAGTCCGGGACAGGTGTATAATTCACCCCTCCACTTT.

With regard to this clonotype: A read error may explain this, as a much larger clone is one base away. The V call is TRBV6-2 or TRBV6-3, the J call TRBJ2-3; D gene ambiguous. Germline CDR1 reads MNHEY; CDR2 reads SVGEGT. This CDR3 contains 16 residues. The CDR3 protein is CDSSYLGTVATDTQYF. The CDR3 region has the DNA TGTGACAGCAGTTACCTTGGAACGGTGGCCACAGATACGCAGTATTTT.

The chain couples TRBV6-5 to TRBJ2-7, with 8 bases aligning to TRBD2. Germline lookup yields CDR1 MNHEY and CDR2 SVGAGI. This CDR3 region has 17 residues. Trimming removed 4 bases from V and 2 bases from J; junction bases left unmatched: 13. CDR3 sequence: CASSSPHQAGDTYEQYF. The CDR3 nucleotides are TGTGCCAGCAGTTCCCCCCACCAAGCGGGGGATACCTACGAGCAGTACTTC.

This clonotype occurred many times. The CDR3 loop reads CASSYSGSGGLNTQYF. Written as DNA, the CDR3 is TGTGCCAGCAGTTACTCGGGTAGCGGGGGACTAAATACGCAGTATTTT. V and J are TRBV6-5 and TRBJ2-3; 9 positions match TRBD2. V lost 0 bases and J lost 7; bases outside the gene matches: 8. Germline V gene data show CDR1 as MNHEY and CDR2 as SVGAGI. The CDR3 extends over 16 amino acids.

This clonotype was recorded at least ten times. The rearrangement links TRBV7-2 to TRBJ2-1; D not certain. V gave up 4 bases and J gave up 6 bases, with 10 bases separating them. The CDR3 sequence is 13 residues long. In germline, CDR1 is SGHTA, CDR2 FQGNSA. The CDR3 sequence is CASSSRRPNEQFF. CDR3 bases: TGTGCCAGCAGCTCCAGGAGACCCAATGAGCAGTTCTTC. The whole variable domain, filled in from reference TRBV7-2 and TRBJ2-1, reads GAGVSQSPSNKVTEKGKDVELRCDPISGHTALYWYRQSLGQGLEFLIYFQGNSAPDKSGLPSDRFSAERTGGSVSTLTIQRTQQEDSAVYLCASSSRRPNEQFFGPGTRLTVL.

This clonotype has only a few counts. This chain connects TRBV11-3 to TRBJ2-7; D ambiguous. In germline, CDR1 is SGHNT, CDR2 YENEEA. V lost 5 bases, J lost 6 bases, and 14 bases lay in between. CDR3 size: 13 residues. CDR3 in DNA: TGTGCCAGCAGCGGAGAAGACTCTGGCGAGCAGTACTTC. This translates into CASSGEDSGEQYF.

This clonotype was counted only a few times. This chain uses TRBV7-9 with TRBJ1-4; D might be TRBD1 (6 bases). The CDR3 consists of 14 residues. V was cut by 2 bases and J by 5 bases, with 9 bases left in between. CDR1 is SEHNR and CDR2 is FQNEAQ in the germline V gene (reference sequence). Written as DNA, the CDR3 is TGTGCCAGCAGCTTAACAGGGTTGAATGAAAAACTGTTTTTT. Its protein product is CASSLTGLNEKLFF.

In its sample, this clonotype was seen many times. The chain has TRBV30 and TRBJ2-7; 9 nucleotides agree with TRBD2. Germline V gene sequence: CDR1 GTSNPN, CDR2 SVGIG (reference sequence). This CDR3 contains 13 residues. The V gene end was trimmed by 1 base and the J gene end by 7 bases; junction bases not matched to a gene: 5. The CDR3 region has the DNA TGTGCCTGGAGTGAGGGGACTAGCTGGGAGCAGTACTTC. The encoded protein is CAWSEGTSWEQYF.

V usage is TRBV6-5 and J usage is TRBJ1-4, with 9 bases aligning to TRBD1. Germline V gene lookup returns CDR1 MNHEY and CDR2 SVGAGI. Trimming took 0 bases from V and 8 from J; bases not matched to a gene: 7. This CDR3 contains 16 residues. The CDR3 loop is CASSYSTGGKAEKLFF. For the CDR3, the DNA is TGTGCCAGCAGTTACTCCACAGGGGGCAAGGCGGAAAAACTGTTTTTT.

This clonotype was counted ten times or more. This chain links TRBV7-8 with TRBJ2-3; 13 bases agree with TRBD2. Germline V gene sequence: CDR1 SGHVS, CDR2 FQNEAQ. After removal of 5 bases from V and 0 bases from J, the junction contained 8 bases not matched to a gene. This CDR3 comprises 18 residues. CDR3 residues: CASSDRLAGGPSTDTQYF. The CDR3 region has the DNA TGTGCCAGCAGCGATAGACTAGCGGGAGGTCCCAGCACAGATACGCAGTATTTT.

This clonotype showed up many times. The rearrangement joins TRBV6-5 to TRBJ2-7, with 8 positions matching TRBD2. V shed 2 bases and J 2 bases; nucleotides not matched to a gene: 5. There are 15 residues in the CDR3. The germline CDR1 and CDR2 sequences are MNHEY and SVGAGI. The CDR3: CASSYEGGRPYEQYF. CDR3 coding DNA: TGTGCCAGCAGTTACGAGGGCGGGAGGCCCTACGAGCAGTACTTC.

This clonotype was found a few times. The chain recombines TRBV11-2 with TRBJ2-7; a weak D match, TRBD1 (5 bases). The CDR3 totals 24 residues. V was pared by 0 bases and J by 1 base, with 37 bases between. Per germline, CDR1 SGHAT and CDR2 FQNNGV. CDR3 DNA: TGTGCCAGCAGCTTAGATCTCAAACGGTCGGTGGCAGGGTTAACCGAGCTCCGGTCCTACGAGCAGTACTTC. Protein: CASSLDLKRSVAGLTELRSYEQYF. Complete variable domain (other parts from reference TRBV11-2 and TRBJ2-7): EAGVAQSPRYKIIEKRQSVAFWCNPISGHATLYWYQQILGQGPKLLIQFQNNGVVDDSQLPKDRFSAERLKGVDSTLKIQPAKLEDSAVYLCASSLDLKRSVAGLTELRSYEQYFGPGTRLTVT.

This clonotype appeared many times. The CDR3 bases are TGCGCCAGCAGCCAAACAGTAGACTACAATGAGCAGTTCTTC. Protein sequence: CASSQTVDYNEQFF. The chain combines TRBV4-1 with TRBJ2-1; D unresolved. Germline V gene lookup returns CDR1 MGHRA and CDR2 YSYEKL. CDR3 length equals 14 residues. Trimming took off 2 bases at V and 3 bases at J, with 8 bases between the two ends.

This clonotype has only a few counts. The chain's CDR3 is CSAETGGEFTDTQYF. The CDR3 coding sequence is TGCAGTGCAGAGACAGGGGGCGAATTCACAGATACGCAGTATTTT. V is TRBV20-1 and J is TRBJ2-3; the match to TRBD1 covers 10 bases. The CDR3 spans 15 residues. The V gene end was trimmed by 6 bases and the J gene end by 2 bases; junction bases not matched to a gene: 8. Germline-derived CDR1 and CDR2 are DFQATT and SNEGSKA (reference sequence).

This clonotype was counted between two and nine times. The CDR3 region is CASSEEVSLGNQPQHF. The CDR3 DNA is TGTGCCAGCAGTGAAGAGGTGAGCCTAGGCAATCAGCCCCAGCATTTT. V usage is TRBV6-1 and J usage is TRBJ1-5; D gene uncertain. The germline gives CDR1 MNHNS, CDR2 SASEGT. V lost 1 base to trimming and J lost 2 bases, with 12 bases between them. The CDR3 contains 16 residues.

The chain employs TRBV7-8 and TRBJ1-1; D is possibly TRBD1 (5 bases). V lost 11 bases to trimming and J lost 4 bases, with 23 bases between them. Germline V CDR1 and CDR2: SGHVS, FQNEAQ. This CDR3 spans 15 amino acids. CDR3 sequence: CARRLSRGAFTEAFF. In DNA, the CDR3 is TGTGCCCGCCGCTTATCGCGGGGCGCATTCACTGAAGCTTTCTTT.

CDR3: CASSEEQSLSGNTIYF. CDR3 in DNA: TGTGCCAGCAGTGAAGAGCAGAGCCTCTCTGGAAACACCATATATTTT. The chain uses TRBV2 and TRBJ1-3; D is unresolved. The ends were cut back, 1 base at V and 0 bases at J, with 10 bases in the middle. Germline CDR1 SNHLY, CDR2 FYNNEI. This CDR3 has 16 amino acids. Full variable domain (outside the CDR3, taken from reference TRBV2 and TRBJ1-3): EPEVTQTPSHQVTQMGQEVILRCVPISNHLYFYWYRQILGQKVEFLVSFYNNEISEKSEIFDDQFSVERPDGSNFTLKIRSTKLEDSAMYFCASSEEQSLSGNTIYFGEGSWLTVV.